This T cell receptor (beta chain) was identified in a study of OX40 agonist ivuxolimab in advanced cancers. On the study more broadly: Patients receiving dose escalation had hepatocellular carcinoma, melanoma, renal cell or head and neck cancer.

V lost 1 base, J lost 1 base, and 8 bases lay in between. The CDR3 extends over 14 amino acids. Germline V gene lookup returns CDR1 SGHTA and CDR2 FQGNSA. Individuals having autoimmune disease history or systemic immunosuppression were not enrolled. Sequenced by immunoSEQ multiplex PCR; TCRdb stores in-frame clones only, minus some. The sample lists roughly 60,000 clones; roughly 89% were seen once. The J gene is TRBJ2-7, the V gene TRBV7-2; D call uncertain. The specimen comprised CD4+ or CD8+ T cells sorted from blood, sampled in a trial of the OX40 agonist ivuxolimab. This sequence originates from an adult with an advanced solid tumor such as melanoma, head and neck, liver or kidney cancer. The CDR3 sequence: CASSLGGYSYEQYF. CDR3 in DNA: TGTGCCAGCAGCTTAGGCGGTTATTCCTACGAGCAGTACTTC.